The rows below give T cell receptor beta chains drawn from one sample of a study of blood T cell repertoires in COVID-19. The protocol was immunoSEQ multiplex PCR, while the TCRdb copy is restricted to in-frame clones and leaves out a portion. Here the sample spans hundreds of thousands of clones, about 86% being singletons. The sequenced sample was PBMCs or T cells enriched from blood (not recorded which). The receptors come from a woman between 40 and 50 years old with acute COVID-19. Both conserved end residues are trimmed from each CDR3. A row's size may be missing; if present it is once, few, many or a size class.

V: TRBV28; J: TRBJ1-2; size: .; CDR3: ASSTQTDIYGYT
V: TRBV18; J: TRBJ2-7; size: .; CDR3: ASSTGGQGTYEQY
V: TRBV6-1; J: TRBJ1-2; size: .; CDR3: ASSEDRPLYDGYT
V: TRBV28; J: TRBJ1-1; size: .; CDR3: ASSSLSNTEAF
V: TRBV7-2; J: TRBJ2-7; size: .; CDR3: ASSLGATGWSAYEQY
V: TRBV10-3; J: TRBJ2-7; size: .; CDR3: ASGTGGFEQY
V: TRBV4-2; J: TRBJ2-3; size: once; CDR3: ASSSGLANTDTQY
V: TRBV19; J: TRBJ1-5; size: .; CDR3: ASSLPPGTEIASNQPQH
V: TRBV7-9; J: TRBJ2-1; size: once; CDR3: ASSLERDRGVPEQF
V: TRBV18; J: TRBJ2-1; size: .; CDR3: ASSPGQRTYTKQF
V: TRBV7-7; J: TRBJ2-1; size: .; CDR3: ASSFNYRQF
V: TRBV13; J: TRBJ2-1; size: .; CDR3: ASSRRAGGPGNEQF
V: TRBV24-1; J: TRBJ2-3; size: few; CDR3: ATSEGGRRTDTQY